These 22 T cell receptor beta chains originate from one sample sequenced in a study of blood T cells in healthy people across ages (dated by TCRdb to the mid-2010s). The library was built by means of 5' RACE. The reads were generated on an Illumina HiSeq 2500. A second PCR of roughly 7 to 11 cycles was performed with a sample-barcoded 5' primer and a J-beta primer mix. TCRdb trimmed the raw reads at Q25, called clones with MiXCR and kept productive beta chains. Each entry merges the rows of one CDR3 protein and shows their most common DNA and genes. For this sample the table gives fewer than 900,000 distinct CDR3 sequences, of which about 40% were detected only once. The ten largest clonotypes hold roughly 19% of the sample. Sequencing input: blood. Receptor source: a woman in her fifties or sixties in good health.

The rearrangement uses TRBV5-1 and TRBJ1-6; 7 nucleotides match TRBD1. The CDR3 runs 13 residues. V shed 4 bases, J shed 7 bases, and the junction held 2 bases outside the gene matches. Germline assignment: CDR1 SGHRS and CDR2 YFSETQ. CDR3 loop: CASSQGQNSPLHF. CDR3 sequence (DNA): TGCGCCAGCAGCCAGGGACAGAATTCACCCCTCCACTTT.

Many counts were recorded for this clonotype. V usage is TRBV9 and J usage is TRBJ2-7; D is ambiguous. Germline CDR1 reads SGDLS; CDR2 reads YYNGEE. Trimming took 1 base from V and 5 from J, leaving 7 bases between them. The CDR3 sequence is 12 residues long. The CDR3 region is CASSVRSDEQYF. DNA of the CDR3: TGTGCCAGCAGCGTAAGGTCGGACGAGCAGTACTTC.

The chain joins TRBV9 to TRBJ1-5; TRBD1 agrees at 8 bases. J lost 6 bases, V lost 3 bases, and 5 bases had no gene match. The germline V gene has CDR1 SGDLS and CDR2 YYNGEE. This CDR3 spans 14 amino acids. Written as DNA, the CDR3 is TGTGCCAGCAGCGGGGCAGGGGGCGGTCAGCCCCAGCATTTT. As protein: CASSGAGGGQPQHF.

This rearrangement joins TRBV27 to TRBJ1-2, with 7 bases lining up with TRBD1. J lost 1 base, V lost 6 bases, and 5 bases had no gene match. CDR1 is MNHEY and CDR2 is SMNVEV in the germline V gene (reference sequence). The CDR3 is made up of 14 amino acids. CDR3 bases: TGTGCCAGCAGCAGGGACAGCCTTAACTATGGCTACACCTTC. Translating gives CASSRDSLNYGYTF.

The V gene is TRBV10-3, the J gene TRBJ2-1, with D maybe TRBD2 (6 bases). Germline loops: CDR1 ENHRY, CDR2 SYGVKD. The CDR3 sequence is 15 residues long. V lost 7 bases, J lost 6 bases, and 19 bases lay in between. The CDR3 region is CAINGGQGLANEQFF. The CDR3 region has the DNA TGTGCCATCAATGGAGGGCAGGGCCTTGCCAATGAGCAGTTCTTC.

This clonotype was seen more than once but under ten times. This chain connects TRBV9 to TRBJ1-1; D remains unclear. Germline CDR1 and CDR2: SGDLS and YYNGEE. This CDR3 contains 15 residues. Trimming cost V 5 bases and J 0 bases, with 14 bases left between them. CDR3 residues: CASSPSSGLNTEAFF. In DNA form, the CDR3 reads TGTGCCAGCAGTCCCTCCTCCGGGTTGAACACTGAAGCTTTCTTT.

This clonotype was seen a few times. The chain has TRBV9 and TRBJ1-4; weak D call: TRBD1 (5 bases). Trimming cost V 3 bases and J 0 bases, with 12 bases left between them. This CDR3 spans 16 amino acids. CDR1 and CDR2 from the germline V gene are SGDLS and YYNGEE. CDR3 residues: CASSGTGTSTNEKLFF. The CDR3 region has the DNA TGTGCCAGCAGCGGAACAGGAACTTCAACTAATGAAAAACTGTTTTTT.

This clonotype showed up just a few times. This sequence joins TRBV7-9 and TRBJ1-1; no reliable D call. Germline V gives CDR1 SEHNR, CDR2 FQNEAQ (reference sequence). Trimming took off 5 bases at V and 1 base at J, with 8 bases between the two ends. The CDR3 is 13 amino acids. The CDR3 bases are TGTGCCAGCAGCGAACAAGAGAACACTGAAGCTTTCTTT. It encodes CASSEQENTEAFF.

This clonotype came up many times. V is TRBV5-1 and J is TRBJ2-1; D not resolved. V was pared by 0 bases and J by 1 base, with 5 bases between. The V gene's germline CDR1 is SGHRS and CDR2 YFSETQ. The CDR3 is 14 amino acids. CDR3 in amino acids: CASSLDRSYNEQFF. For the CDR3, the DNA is TGCGCCAGCAGCTTGGACAGATCCTACAATGAGCAGTTCTTC.

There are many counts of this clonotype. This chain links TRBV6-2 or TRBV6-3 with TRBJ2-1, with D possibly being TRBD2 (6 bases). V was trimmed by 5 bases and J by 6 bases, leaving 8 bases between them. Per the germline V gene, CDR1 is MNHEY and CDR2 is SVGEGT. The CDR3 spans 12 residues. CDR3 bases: TGTGCCAGCAGTGGGACTCTCAATGAGCAGTTCTTC. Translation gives CASSGTLNEQFF.

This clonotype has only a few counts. The CDR3 coding sequence is TGTGCCAGCAGCGCCGGACAGGGCGCTAACTATGGCTACACCTTC. This codes for CASSAGQGANYGYTF. The V gene is TRBV11-2, the J gene TRBJ1-2; 8 bases line up with TRBD1. The V gene end was trimmed by 5 bases and the J gene end by 0 bases; junction bases not matched to a gene: 5. The germline V gene has CDR1 SGHAT and CDR2 FQNNGV. The CDR3 contains 15 residues.

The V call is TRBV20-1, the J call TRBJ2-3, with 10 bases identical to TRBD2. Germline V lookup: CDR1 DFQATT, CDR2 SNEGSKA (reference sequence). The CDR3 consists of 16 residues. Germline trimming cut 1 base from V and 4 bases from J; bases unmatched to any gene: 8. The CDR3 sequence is CSARATSAGGPDTQYF. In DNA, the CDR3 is TGCAGTGCTAGAGCTACCTCAGCGGGGGGGCCAGATACGCAGTATTTT.

This CDR3 reads CASSYGGSGTDTQYF. CDR3 sequence (DNA): TGTGCCAGCAGTTACGGCGGGAGCGGCACAGATACGCAGTATTTT. This chain links TRBV6-2 or TRBV6-3 with TRBJ2-3, with 7 bases identical to TRBD2. The germline V gene encodes CDR1 MNHEY and CDR2 SVGEGT. This CDR3 has 15 residues. V lost 2 bases to trimming and J lost 1 base; unmatched junction nucleotides: 3.

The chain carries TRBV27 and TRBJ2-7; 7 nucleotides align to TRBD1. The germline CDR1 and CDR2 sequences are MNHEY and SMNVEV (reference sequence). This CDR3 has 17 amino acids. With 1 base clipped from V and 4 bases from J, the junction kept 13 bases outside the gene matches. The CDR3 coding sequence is TGTGCCAGCAGTTTATTTTGGAGCGACAGGGCCACTTACGAGCAGTACTTC. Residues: CASSLFWSDRATYEQYF.

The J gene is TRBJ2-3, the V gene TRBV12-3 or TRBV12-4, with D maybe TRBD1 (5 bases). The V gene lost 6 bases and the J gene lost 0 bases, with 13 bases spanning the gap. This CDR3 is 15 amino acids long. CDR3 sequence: CASRPGLTSTDTQYF. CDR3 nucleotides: TGTGCCAGCAGGCCAGGGTTAACGAGCACAGATACGCAGTATTTT.

The CDR3 loop is CASSLPLRRVGPDTQYF. As DNA, the CDR3 is TGTGCCAGCAGCTTACCCTTGCGAAGAGTGGGCCCAGATACGCAGTATTTT. The rearrangement uses TRBV7-2 and TRBJ2-3; D uncertain. This CDR3 comprises 17 residues. Germline V gene lookup returns CDR1 SGHTA and CDR2 FQGNSA. Trimming pared 2 bases from V and 4 bases from J, leaving 19 bases between.

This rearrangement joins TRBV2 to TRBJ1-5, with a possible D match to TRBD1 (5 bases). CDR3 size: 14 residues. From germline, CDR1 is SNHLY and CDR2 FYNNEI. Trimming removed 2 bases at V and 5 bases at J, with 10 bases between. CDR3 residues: CASSEFMGDQPQHF. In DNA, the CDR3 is TGTGCCAGCAGTGAATTTATGGGGGATCAGCCCCAGCATTTT.

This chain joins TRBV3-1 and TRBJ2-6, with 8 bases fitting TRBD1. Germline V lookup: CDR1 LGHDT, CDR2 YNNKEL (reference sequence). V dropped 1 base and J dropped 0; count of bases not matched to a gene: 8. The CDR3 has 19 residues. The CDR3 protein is CASSQARTGISSGANVLTF. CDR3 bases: TGTGCCAGCAGCCAAGCGCGGACAGGGATAAGCTCTGGGGCCAACGTCCTGACTTTC.

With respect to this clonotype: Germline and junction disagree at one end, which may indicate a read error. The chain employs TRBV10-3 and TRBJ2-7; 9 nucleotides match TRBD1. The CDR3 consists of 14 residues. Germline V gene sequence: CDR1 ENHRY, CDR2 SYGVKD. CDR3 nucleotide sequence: TGTGCCATCAGTCAAGGACAGGGGAGGTACGCGCAGTACTTC. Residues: CAISQGQGRYAQYF.

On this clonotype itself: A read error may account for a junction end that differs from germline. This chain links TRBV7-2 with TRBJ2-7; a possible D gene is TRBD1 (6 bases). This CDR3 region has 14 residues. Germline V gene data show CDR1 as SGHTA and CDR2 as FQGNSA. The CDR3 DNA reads TGTGCCAGCAGCCAAAAGACAGGAATAGTCGAGCGGTACTTC. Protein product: CASSQKTGIVERYF.

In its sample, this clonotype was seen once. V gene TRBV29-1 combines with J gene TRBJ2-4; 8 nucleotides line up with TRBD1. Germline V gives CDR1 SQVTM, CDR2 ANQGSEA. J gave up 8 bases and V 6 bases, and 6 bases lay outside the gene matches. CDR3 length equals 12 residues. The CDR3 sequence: CSVRTGSDIQYF. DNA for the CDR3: TGCAGCGTAAGGACAGGGAGCGACATTCAGTACTTC. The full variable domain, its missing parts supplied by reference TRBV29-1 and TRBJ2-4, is SAVISQKPSRDICQRGTSLTIQCQVDSQVTMMFWYRQQPGQSLTLIATANQGSEATYESGFVIDKFPISRPNLTFSTLTVSNMSPEDSSIYLCSVRTGSDIQYFGAGTRLSVL.

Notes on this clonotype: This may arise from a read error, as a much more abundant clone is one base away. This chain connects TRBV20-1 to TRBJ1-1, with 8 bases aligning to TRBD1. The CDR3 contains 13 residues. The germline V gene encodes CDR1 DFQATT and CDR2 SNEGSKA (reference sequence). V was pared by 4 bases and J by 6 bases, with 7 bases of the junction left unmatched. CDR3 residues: CSAIRGQVAEAFF. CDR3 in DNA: TGCAGTGCTATCCGGGGACAGGTCGCTGAAGCTTTCTTT.